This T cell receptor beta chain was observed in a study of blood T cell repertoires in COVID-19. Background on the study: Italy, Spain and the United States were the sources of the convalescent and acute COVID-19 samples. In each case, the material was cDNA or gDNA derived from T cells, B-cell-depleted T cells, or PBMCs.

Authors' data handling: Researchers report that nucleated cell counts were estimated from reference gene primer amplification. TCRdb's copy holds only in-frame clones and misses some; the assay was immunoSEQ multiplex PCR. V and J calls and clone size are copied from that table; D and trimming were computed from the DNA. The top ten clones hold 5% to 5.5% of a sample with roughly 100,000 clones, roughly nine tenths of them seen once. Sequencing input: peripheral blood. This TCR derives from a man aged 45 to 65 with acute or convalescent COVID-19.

CDR3 in amino acids: CASSLGPGVFPYEQYF. The CDR3 DNA follows: TGTGCCAGCAGCTTAGGTCCGGGAGTCTTTCCCTACGAGCAGTACTTC. The genes are TRBV7-9 and TRBJ2-7, with D tentatively TRBD2 (6 bases). Germline values: CDR1 SEHNR, CDR2 FQNEAQ (reference sequence). V dropped 1 base and J dropped 2 bases, with 15 bases sitting between them. The CDR3 length is 16 residues.